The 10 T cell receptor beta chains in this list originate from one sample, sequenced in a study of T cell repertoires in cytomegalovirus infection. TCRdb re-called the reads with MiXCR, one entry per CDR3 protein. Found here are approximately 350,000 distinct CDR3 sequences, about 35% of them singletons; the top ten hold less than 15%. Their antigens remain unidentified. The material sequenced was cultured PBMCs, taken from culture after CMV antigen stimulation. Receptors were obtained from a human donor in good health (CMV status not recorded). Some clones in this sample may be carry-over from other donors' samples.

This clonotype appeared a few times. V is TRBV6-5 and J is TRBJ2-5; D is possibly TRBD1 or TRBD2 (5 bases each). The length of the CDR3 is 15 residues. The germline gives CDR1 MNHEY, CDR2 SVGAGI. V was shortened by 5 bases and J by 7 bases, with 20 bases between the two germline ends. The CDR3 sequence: CASSPTPWGSRTQYF. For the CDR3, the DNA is TGTGCCAGCAGTCCTACGCCGTGGGGGTCACGGACCCAGTACTTC.

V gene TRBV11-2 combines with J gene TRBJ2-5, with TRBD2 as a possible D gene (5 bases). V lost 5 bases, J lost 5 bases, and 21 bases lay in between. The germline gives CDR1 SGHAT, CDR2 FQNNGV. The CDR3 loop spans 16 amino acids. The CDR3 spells CASSPRLAGSMETQYF. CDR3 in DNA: TGTGCCAGCAGCCCTCGGCTAGCTGGAAGCATGGAGACCCAGTACTTC.

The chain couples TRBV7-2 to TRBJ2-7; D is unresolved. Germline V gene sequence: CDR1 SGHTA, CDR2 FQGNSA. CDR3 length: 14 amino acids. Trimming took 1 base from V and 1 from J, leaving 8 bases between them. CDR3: CASSLDWASYEQYF. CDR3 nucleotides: TGTGCCAGCAGCTTAGACTGGGCATCCTACGAGCAGTACTTC.

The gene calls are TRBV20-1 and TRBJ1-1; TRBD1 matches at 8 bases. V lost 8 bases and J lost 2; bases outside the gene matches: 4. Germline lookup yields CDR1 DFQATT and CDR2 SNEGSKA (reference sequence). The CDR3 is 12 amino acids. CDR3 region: CSHRGKNTEAFF. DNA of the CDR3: TGCAGTCACAGGGGGAAAAACACTGAAGCTTTCTTT.

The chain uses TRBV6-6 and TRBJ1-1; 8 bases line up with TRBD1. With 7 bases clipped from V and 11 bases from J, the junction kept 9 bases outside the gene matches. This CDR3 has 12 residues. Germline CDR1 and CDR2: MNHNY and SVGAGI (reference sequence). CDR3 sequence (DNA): TGTGCCAGCACCAGACAGGGGTCGGATGCTTTCTTT. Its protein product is CASTRQGSDAFF.

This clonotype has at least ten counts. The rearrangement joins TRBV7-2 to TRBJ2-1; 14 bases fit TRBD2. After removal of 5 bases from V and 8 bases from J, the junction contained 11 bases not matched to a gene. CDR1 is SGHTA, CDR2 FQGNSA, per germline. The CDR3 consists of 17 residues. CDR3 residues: CASSPRTSGGRLHEQFF. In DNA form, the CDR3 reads TGTGCCAGCAGCCCGAGGACTAGCGGGGGGAGGTTACATGAGCAGTTCTTC.

The CDR3 loop reads CASSFSTGFGETQYF. The DNA of the CDR3 is TGTGCCAGCAGCTTTTCTACAGGGTTCGGGGAGACCCAGTACTTC. The gene calls are TRBV5-5 and TRBJ2-5, with a possible D match to TRBD1 (6 bases). Deletions cut 2 bases from V and 5 bases from J, with 16 bases between. The CDR3 is made up of 15 amino acids. Germline CDR1 SGHKS, CDR2 YYEKEE (reference sequence).

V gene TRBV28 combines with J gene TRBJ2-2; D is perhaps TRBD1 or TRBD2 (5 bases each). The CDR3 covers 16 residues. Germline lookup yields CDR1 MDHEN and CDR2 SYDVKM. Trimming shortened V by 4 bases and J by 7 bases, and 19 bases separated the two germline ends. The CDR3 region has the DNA TGTGCCAGCAGTTCCCCCCACAGGACGGGGTTCGGGGAGCTGTTTTTT. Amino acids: CASSSPHRTGFGELFF.

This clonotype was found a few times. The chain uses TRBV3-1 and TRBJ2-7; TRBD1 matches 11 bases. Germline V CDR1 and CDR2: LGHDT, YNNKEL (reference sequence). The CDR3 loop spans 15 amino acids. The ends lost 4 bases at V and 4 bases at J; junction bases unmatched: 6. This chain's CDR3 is CASSRIGTGGYEQYF. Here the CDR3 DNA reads TGTGCCAGCAGCCGTATTGGGACAGGGGGGTACGAGCAGTACTTC.

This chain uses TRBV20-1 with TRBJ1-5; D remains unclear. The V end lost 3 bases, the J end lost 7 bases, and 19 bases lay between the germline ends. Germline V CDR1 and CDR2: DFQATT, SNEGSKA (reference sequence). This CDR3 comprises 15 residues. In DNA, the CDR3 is TGCAGTGCTAGCCCCGTAGGGCAGGAAAGCCAGCCCCAGCATTTT. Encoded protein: CSASPVGQESQPQHF.